This TCR beta chain was obtained from a study of OX40 agonist ivuxolimab in advanced cancers. Turning to the overall study: The costimulatory receptor OX40 (CD134) was targeted by ivuxolimab, a fully human IgG2 agonistic monoclonal antibody. Intravenous ivuxolimab was administered to patients every 2 weeks at six dose levels: 0.01, 0.1, 0.3, 1.5, 3 and 10 mg/kg. Among the 50 to 55 dose-escalation patients, around 19 had hepatocellular carcinoma, 15 or so melanoma, 9 renal cell carcinoma and 9 head and neck cancer. In the dose-escalation cohort, about four fifths of patients were male, and the mean age was roughly 56 years with a range of about 20 to 79. Prior anti-PD-1, anti-PD-L1 or anti-CTLA-4 therapy was permitted, and checkpoint inhibitors had been received by around 40% of dose-escalation patients. Partial responses occurred in three dose-escalation patients: two with cutaneous melanoma and one with hepatocellular carcinoma. The purpose of peripheral TCRbeta sequencing was to test whether ivuxolimab changed TCR sequence diversity and led to clonal T-cell expansion. The paper describes the monotherapy dose-escalation part (N ≈ 50 patients) of the phase I trial of ivuxolimab. What the authors observed across the whole study: At doses of 0.1 to 3.0 mg/kg, clonal expansion of both CD4+ and CD8+ T cells in blood was seen between baseline and week 6. In the 0.1-3.0 mg/kg groups, partial responders had among the lowest normalized peripheral clonal expansion, particularly in CD8+ T cells. Low levels of normalized T-cell clonal expansion were also seen in some nonresponding patients. The antigen specificity of the clonally expanded peripheral T cells was not determined. After ivuxolimab, CD8+ T cells had more expanded clones than CD4+ T cells on average.

The table lists this clone with a few counts. Which antigen it targets is not known. Per-base qualities were not stored, and no clone one base away is much larger. Patients with a history of autoimmune disease or receiving systemic immunosuppression were excluded from the trial. Peripheral blood for TCR sequencing was drawn from every dose cohort at baseline, at cycle 4 day 1 and at cycle 7 day 1. The samples were drawn from a first-in-human, open-label, multicenter phase I dose-escalation trial of ivuxolimab. Adults with locally advanced or metastatic head and neck squamous cell, hepatocellular, melanoma or renal cell carcinoma were enrolled in the trial. Before TCR sequencing, CD4+ and CD8+ T cells were separately sorted from peripheral blood. To sequence the TCRbeta CDR3 region, genomic DNA was isolated from the sorted cells. TCRbeta CDR3 regions were sequenced using the immunoSEQ Assay. The immuneACCESS repertoire file appears here via TCRdb, limited to in-frame rearrangements. These files lack a portion of the clones; in checked studies, under half of the deficit traces to unresolved V genes, and the cause of the others is not known. This sample comprises some 86,000 clones, 87% of them detected only once. The ten largest clones take up roughly 1.4% of the sample.

V and J are truncated by 4 bases and 6 bases respectively, leaving an intervening sequence of 9 bases. The germline V gene (reference sequence) provides CDR1 GTSNPN and CDR2 SVGIG. The CDR3 covers 11 residues, taking in both the cysteine and the phenylalanine. Left in the record is the CDR3 DNA by itself, 33 bases read in frame from the first base. Material: CD4+ or CD8+ T cells sorted from blood, obtained in a trial of the OX40 agonist ivuxolimab. This TCR derives from an adult with an advanced solid tumor such as melanoma, head and neck, liver or kidney cancer. The rearranged chain carries TRBV30 and TRBJ1-2; tentative D gene TRBD1, with 5 bases matching. The CDR3 reads CAWTTGDGYTF. The DNA sequence follows: TGTGCCTGGACCACAGGAGATGGCTACACCTTC. The variable domain in full, with residues beyond the CDR3 obtained from the reference TRBV30 and TRBJ1-2 genes, is SQTIHQWPATLVQPVGSPLSLECTVEGTSNPNLYWYRQAAGRGLQLLFYSVGIGQISSEVPQNLSASRPQDRQFILSSKKLLLSDSGFYLCAWTTGDGYTFGSGTRLTVV.